Below are 21 T cell receptor beta chains sequenced from a single sample in a study of CD8+ T cells in alopecia areata. Documented treatment: oral pan-JAK inhibitor, 5-10 mg twice daily. Following extraction, RNA underwent reverse transcription to cDNA, which served as the sequencing template. Profiled with immunoSEQ multiplex PCR; TCRdb holds only in-frame clones, not every one. Here the sample spans roughly 190,000 clones, more than 55% being singletons. Sequencing was performed on CD4+ T cells sorted from blood, taken at week 4, from a patient treated with tofacitinib. These receptor sequences come from a human donor with alopecia areata.

This clone was detected only once. This rearrangement joins TRBV28 to TRBJ2-1; the match to TRBD2 covers 13 bases. Trimming cost V 5 bases and J 9 bases; bases outside gene matches: 10. CDR3 length equals 16 residues. Germline V gene sequence: CDR1 MDHEN, CDR2 SYDVKM. The CDR3 protein is CASSRTSGSRMGEQFF. The CDR3 DNA follows: TGTGCCAGCAGTCGGACTAGCGGGAGTAGGATGGGTGAGCAGTTCTTC.

As to this clone: The sample contains more than one DNA sequence encoding this CDR3. The rearrangement links TRBV11-2 to TRBJ2-3; maybe TRBD2 (6 bases). The CDR3 runs 14 residues. V was pared by 4 bases and J by 0 bases, with 8 bases between. Germline V gene sequence: CDR1 SGHAT, CDR2 FQNNGV. Written as DNA, the CDR3 is TGTGCCAGCAGCTCCGGGACTAGCACAGATACGCAGTATTTT. Protein product: CASSSGTSTDTQYF.

The chain couples TRBV6-5 to TRBJ1-4; 8 bases agree with TRBD1. This CDR3 has 13 residues. Germline lookup yields CDR1 MNHEY and CDR2 SVGAGI. V dropped 5 bases and J dropped 10; count of bases not matched to a gene: 6. This CDR3 reads CASSANRGGKLFF. The CDR3 DNA reads TGTGCCAGCAGTGCCAACAGGGGGGGAAAACTGTTTTTT.

The table lists this clone with a few counts. The chain links TRBV6-1 to TRBJ2-5; D remains unclear. Trimming took 4 bases from V and 5 from J, leaving 11 bases between them. This CDR3 comprises 13 residues. Germline V gives CDR1 MNHNS, CDR2 SASEGT. The CDR3 spells CASSAKQMETQYF. The CDR3 DNA sequence: TGTGCCAGCAGTGCCAAGCAGATGGAGACCCAGTACTTC.

The chain employs TRBV9 and TRBJ2-2, with 9 bases matching TRBD2. The V gene end was trimmed by 6 bases and the J gene end by 7 bases; junction bases not matched to a gene: 4. The CDR3 is 13 residues long. CDR1 is SGDLS and CDR2 is YYNGEE in the germline V gene. CDR3 residues: CASTRLAVGELFF. In DNA form, the CDR3 reads TGTGCCAGCACGCGACTAGCGGTCGGGGAGCTGTTTTTT.

J is TRBJ2-7 and V is TRBV27; D is ambiguous. V was cut by 3 bases and J by 2 bases, with 14 bases left in between. Germline assignment: CDR1 MNHEY and CDR2 SMNVEV (reference sequence). The CDR3 length is 15 residues. The CDR3 loop reads CASSFIAGPTYEQYF. The CDR3 nucleotides are TGTGCCAGCAGTTTTATTGCCGGGCCGACCTACGAGCAGTACTTC.

The chain joins TRBV30 to TRBJ1-5, with 11 positions matching TRBD1. The germline gives CDR1 GTSNPN, CDR2 SVGIG (reference sequence). With 3 bases clipped from V and 4 bases from J, the junction kept 5 bases outside the gene matches. The CDR3 consists of 15 residues. Here the CDR3 reads CAWSPGQGANQPQHF. The CDR3 DNA sequence: TGTGCCTGGAGCCCCGGACAGGGGGCGAATCAGCCCCAGCATTTT.

This clone was counted only a few times. The chain joins TRBV11-2 to TRBJ2-7, with D perhaps assigned TRBD1 or TRBD2 (5 bases each). Germline lookup yields CDR1 SGHAT and CDR2 FQNNGV. The CDR3 runs 15 residues. V was trimmed by 5 bases and J by 1 base, leaving 15 bases between them. The CDR3 here is CASSRVGTTSYEQYF. The CDR3 nucleotides are TGTGCCAGCAGCAGAGTCGGGACCACGTCCTACGAGCAGTACTTC.

V usage is TRBV30 and J usage is TRBJ1-2, with 8 bases aligning to TRBD1. This CDR3 spans 15 amino acids. Losses at the gene ends were 4 bases for V and 8 bases for J; bases not matched to a gene: 15. Germline V CDR1 and CDR2: GTSNPN, SVGIG (reference sequence). The CDR3 here is CAWNIGQGVTGGYTF. The CDR3 nucleotides are TGTGCCTGGAATATAGGACAGGGCGTAACTGGCGGCTACACCTTC. Complete variable domain (other parts from reference TRBV30 and TRBJ1-2): SQTIHQWPATLVQPVGSPLSLECTVEGTSNPNLYWYRQAAGRGLQLLFYSVGIGQISSEVPQNLSASRPQDRQFILSSKKLLLSDSGFYLCAWNIGQGVTGGYTFGSGTRLTVV.

This chain's CDR3 is CSVDKETQYF. The CDR3 DNA reads TGCAGCGTAGACAAAGAGACCCAGTACTTC. The chain links TRBV29-1 to TRBJ2-5; D unclear. There are 10 residues in the CDR3. V was cut by 6 bases and J by 3 bases, with 5 bases left in between. CDR1 and CDR2 (germline): SQVTM, ANQGSEA. The whole variable domain, filled in from reference TRBV29-1 and TRBJ2-5, reads SAVISQKPSRDICQRGTSLTIQCQVDSQVTMMFWYRQQPGQSLTLIATANQGSEATYESGFVIDKFPISRPNLTFSTLTVSNMSPEDSSIYLCSVDKETQYFGPGTRLLVL.

J is TRBJ2-7 and V is TRBV18; D is unclear. The CDR3 contains 14 residues. CDR1 and CDR2 (germline): KGHSH, LQKENI. V was trimmed by 2 bases and J by 1 base, leaving 9 bases between them. CDR3: CASSPGQESYEQYF. The CDR3 bases are TGTGCCAGCTCACCAGGGCAGGAATCCTACGAGCAGTACTTC.

On this clone: A much bigger clone sits one base away, suggesting this may be a read error. Other DNA sequences in this sample translate to the same CDR3. V usage is TRBV11-2 and J usage is TRBJ2-5; no reliable D call. Germline CDR1 and CDR2: SGHAT and FQNNGV. Trimming cost V 1 base and J 5 bases, with 2 bases left between them. The length of the CDR3 is 11 residues. This CDR3 reads CASSLGETQYF. The CDR3 DNA is TGTGCCAGCAGCTTAGGCGAGACCCAGTACTTC.

The chain joins TRBV30 to TRBJ2-7; D uncertain. Per the germline V gene, CDR1 is GTSNPN and CDR2 is SVGIG (reference sequence). V shed 8 bases and J shed 4 bases, with 21 bases lying between them. This CDR3 has 14 residues. CDR3 DNA sequence: TGTGCCGGTTCGAGCTCCCAGTTGGAGTACGAGCAGTACTTC. Amino acids: CAGSSSQLEYEQYF.

This sequence joins TRBV6-1 and TRBJ2-7; 14 bases align to TRBD2. CDR1 MNHNS and CDR2 SASEGT come from the germline V gene. The CDR3 loop spans 14 amino acids. J lost 10 bases, V lost 5 bases, and 7 bases had no gene match. The CDR3 loop is CASSIGLAGGPQYF. CDR3 bases: TGTGCCAGCAGTATCGGACTAGCGGGAGGCCCACAGTACTTC.

The V and J genes are TRBV4-3 and TRBJ2-5; D is undetermined. Germline V gene sequence: CDR1 LGHNA, CDR2 YSLEER. Trimming cost V 0 bases and J 0 bases, with 2 bases left between them. The CDR3 runs 13 residues. The CDR3, as DNA: TGCGCCAGCAGCCAAGACCACCAAGAGACCCAGTACTTC. Protein product: CASSQDHQETQYF.

This clone was seen only a few times. The chain couples TRBV29-1 to TRBJ1-1, with D uncertain. The CDR3 length is 13 residues. Germline V gene data show CDR1 as SQVTM and CDR2 as ANQGSEA. V was shortened by 3 bases and J by 0 bases, with 8 bases between the two germline ends. The CDR3 sequence: CSVEAGMNTEAFF. The CDR3 region has the DNA TGCAGCGTTGAGGCGGGTATGAACACTGAAGCTTTCTTT. The entire variable domain, with the rest obtained from reference TRBV29-1 and TRBJ1-1, is as follows: SAVISQKPSRDICQRGTSLTIQCQVDSQVTMMFWYRQQPGQSLTLIATANQGSEATYESGFVIDKFPISRPNLTFSTLTVSNMSPEDSSIYLCSVEAGMNTEAFFGQGTRLTVV.

V is TRBV5-4 and J is TRBJ2-5; D call uncertain. The length of the CDR3 is 14 residues. V was pared by 5 bases and J by 2 bases, with 13 bases between. From germline, CDR1 is SGHNT and CDR2 YYREEE (reference sequence). CDR3: CASSKPDGQETQYF. For the CDR3, the DNA is TGTGCCAGCAGTAAACCGGACGGACAAGAGACCCAGTACTTC. The entire variable domain, with the rest obtained from reference TRBV5-4 and TRBJ2-5, is as follows: ETGVTQSPTHLIKTRGQQVTLRCSSQSGHNTVSWYQQALGQGPQFIFQYYREEENGRGNFPPRFSGLQFPNYSSELNVNALELDDSALYLCASSKPDGQETQYFGPGTRLLVL.

The chain recombines TRBV11-2 with TRBJ2-5; maybe TRBD2 (6 bases). The J call may be wrong; the DNA end is better matched by TRBJ2-7. The CDR3 is 14 residues long. CDR1 and CDR2 (germline): SGHAT, FQNNGV. The CDR3 region is CASSLRRGWYEQYF. The CDR3 nucleotides read TGTGCCAGCAGCTTAAGGAGGGGCTGGTACGAGCAGTACTTC.

This chain joins TRBV19 and TRBJ2-5; D perhaps matches TRBD2 (6 bases). The germline CDR1 and CDR2 sequences are LNHDA and SQIVND (reference sequence). The V gene lost 2 bases and the J gene lost 1 base, with 11 bases spanning the gap. CDR3 size: 15 residues. CDR3 residues: CASSILGTGQETQYF. The CDR3 coding sequence is TGTGCCAGTAGTATACTTGGGACTGGCCAAGAGACCCAGTACTTC.

The gene calls are TRBV28 and TRBJ2-2; no clear D gene. V dropped 7 bases and J dropped 2 bases, with 8 bases sitting between them. Germline CDR1 and CDR2: MDHEN and SYDVKM. The CDR3 loop spans 13 amino acids. CDR3 sequence reads: CASNSRNTGELFF. The CDR3 DNA sequence: TGTGCCAGCAACAGCCGTAACACCGGGGAGCTGTTTTTT.

CDR3 nucleotides: TGCGCCAGCAGTCAATCCGTGCCCGGCTCTGGAAACACCATATATTTT. This encodes CASSQSVPGSGNTIYF. This chain connects TRBV23-1 to TRBJ1-3; no firm D call. TRBV23-1 qualifies as an ORF whose function is uncertain. With 0 bases removed from V and 0 bases from J, the gap between germline ends came to 9 bases. The CDR3 extends over 16 amino acids.